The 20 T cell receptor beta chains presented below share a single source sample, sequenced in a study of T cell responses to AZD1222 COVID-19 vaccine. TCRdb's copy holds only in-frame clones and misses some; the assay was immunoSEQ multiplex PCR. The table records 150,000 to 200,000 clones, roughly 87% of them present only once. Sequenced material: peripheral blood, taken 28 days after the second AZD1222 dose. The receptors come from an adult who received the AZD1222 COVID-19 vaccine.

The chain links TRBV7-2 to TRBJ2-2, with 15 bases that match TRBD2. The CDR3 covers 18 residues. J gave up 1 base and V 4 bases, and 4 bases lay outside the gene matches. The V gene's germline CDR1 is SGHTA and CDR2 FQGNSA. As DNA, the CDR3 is TGTGCCAGCAGCTCACGGACTAGCGGGAGGGAGAACACCGGGGAGCTGTTTTTT. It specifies CASSSRTSGRENTGELFF. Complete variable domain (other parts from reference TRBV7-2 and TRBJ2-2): GAGVSQSPSNKVTEKGKDVELRCDPISGHTALYWYRQSLGQGLEFLIYFQGNSAPDKSGLPSDRFSAERTGGSVSTLTIQRTQQEDSAVYLCASSSRTSGRENTGELFFGEGSRLTVL.

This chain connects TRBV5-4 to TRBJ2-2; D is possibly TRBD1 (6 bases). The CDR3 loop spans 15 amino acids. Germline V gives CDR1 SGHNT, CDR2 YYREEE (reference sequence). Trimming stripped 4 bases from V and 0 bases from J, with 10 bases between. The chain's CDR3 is CASSNRVANTGELFF. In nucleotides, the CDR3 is TGTGCCAGCAGCAACAGGGTCGCGAACACCGGGGAGCTGTTTTTT. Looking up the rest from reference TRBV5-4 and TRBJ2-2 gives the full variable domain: ETGVTQSPTHLIKTRGQQVTLRCSSQSGHNTVSWYQQALGQGPQFIFQYYREEENGRGNFPPRFSGLQFPNYSSELNVNALELDDSALYLCASSNRVANTGELFFGEGSRLTVL.

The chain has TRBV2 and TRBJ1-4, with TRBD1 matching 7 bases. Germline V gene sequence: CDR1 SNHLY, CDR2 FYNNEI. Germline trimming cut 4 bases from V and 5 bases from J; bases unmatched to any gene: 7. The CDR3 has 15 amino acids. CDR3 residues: CASSAGVRGNEKLFF. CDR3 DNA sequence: TGTGCCAGCAGTGCAGGGGTCAGGGGGAATGAAAAACTGTTTTTT.

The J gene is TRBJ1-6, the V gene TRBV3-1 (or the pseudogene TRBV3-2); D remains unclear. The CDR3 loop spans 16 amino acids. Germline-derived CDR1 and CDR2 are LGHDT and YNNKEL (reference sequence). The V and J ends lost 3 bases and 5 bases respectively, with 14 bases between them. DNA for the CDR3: TGTGCCAGCAGCCACGAGCTTGGGCGGGATAATTCACCCCTCCACTTT. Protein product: CASSHELGRDNSPLHF.

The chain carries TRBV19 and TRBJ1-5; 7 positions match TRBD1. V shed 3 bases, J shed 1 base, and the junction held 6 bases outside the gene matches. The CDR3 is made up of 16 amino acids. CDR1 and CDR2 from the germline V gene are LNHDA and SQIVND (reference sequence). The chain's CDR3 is CASSIPAGGSNQPQHF. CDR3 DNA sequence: TGTGCCAGTAGTATCCCCGCAGGGGGGAGCAATCAGCCCCAGCATTTT.

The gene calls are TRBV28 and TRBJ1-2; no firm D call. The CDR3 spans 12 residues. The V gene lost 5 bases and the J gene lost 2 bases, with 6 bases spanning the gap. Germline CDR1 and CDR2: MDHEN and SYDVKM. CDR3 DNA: TGTGCCAGCAGTACCGGGAACTATGGCTACACCTTC. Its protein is CASSTGNYGYTF.

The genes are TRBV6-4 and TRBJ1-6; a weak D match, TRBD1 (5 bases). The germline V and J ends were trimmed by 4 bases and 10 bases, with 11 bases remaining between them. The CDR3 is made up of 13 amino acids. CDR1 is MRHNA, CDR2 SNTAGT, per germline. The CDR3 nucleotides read TGTGCCAGCAGTGGAGAGCAGGGATCACCCCTCCACTTT. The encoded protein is CASSGEQGSPLHF.

In DNA, the CDR3 is TGCAGCGCTCCCGACAGGATCACAGATACGCAGTATTTT. Its protein product is CSAPDRITDTQYF. V and J are TRBV29-1 and TRBJ2-3; tentatively, D is TRBD1 (6 bases). This CDR3 is 13 amino acids long. V was shortened by 7 bases and J by 2 bases, with 13 bases between the two germline ends. The germline gives CDR1 SQVTM, CDR2 ANQGSEA.

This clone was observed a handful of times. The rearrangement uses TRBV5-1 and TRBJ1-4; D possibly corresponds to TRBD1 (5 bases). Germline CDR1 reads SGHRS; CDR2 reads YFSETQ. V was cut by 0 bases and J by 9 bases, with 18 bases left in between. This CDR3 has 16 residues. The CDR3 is CASSLAPDPGPKKLFF. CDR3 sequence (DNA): TGCGCCAGCAGCTTGGCGCCCGATCCGGGACCGAAAAAACTGTTTTTT.

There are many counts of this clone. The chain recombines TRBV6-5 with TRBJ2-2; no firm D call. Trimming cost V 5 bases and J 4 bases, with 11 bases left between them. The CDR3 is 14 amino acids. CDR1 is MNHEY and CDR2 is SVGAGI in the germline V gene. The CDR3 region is CASSPTSGTGELFF. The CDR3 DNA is TGTGCCAGCAGTCCCACCTCTGGCACCGGGGAGCTGTTTTTT.

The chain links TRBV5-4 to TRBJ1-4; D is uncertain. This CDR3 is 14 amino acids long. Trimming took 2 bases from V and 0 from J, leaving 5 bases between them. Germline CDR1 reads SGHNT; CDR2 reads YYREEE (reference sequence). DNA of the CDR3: TGTGCCAGCAGCTTCTCTGCAACTAATGAAAAACTGTTTTTT. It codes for CASSFSATNEKLFF.

CDR3 in amino acids: CASSRGQDSGNTIYF. The CDR3 nucleotides are TGTGCCAGCAGCCGCGGGCAGGACTCTGGAAACACCATATATTTT. This chain links TRBV6-5 with TRBJ1-3; no reliable D call. Germline lookup yields CDR1 MNHEY and CDR2 SVGAGI. The germline V and J ends were trimmed by 6 bases and 0 bases, with 12 bases remaining between them. The CDR3 covers 15 residues.

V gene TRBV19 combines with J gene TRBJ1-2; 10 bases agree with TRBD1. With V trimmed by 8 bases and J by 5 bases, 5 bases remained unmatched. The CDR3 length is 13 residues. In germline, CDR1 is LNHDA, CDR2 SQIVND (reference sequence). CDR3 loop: CASRTDRGYGYTF. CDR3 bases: TGTGCCAGTCGCACGGACAGGGGGTATGGCTACACCTTC.

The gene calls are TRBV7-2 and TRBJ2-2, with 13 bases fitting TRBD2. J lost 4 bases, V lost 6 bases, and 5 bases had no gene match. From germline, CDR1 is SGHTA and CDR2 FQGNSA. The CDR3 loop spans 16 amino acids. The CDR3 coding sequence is TGTGCCAGCAGAGAGACTAGCGGGAGGCGCACCGGGGAGCTGTTTTTT. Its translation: CASRETSGRRTGELFF.

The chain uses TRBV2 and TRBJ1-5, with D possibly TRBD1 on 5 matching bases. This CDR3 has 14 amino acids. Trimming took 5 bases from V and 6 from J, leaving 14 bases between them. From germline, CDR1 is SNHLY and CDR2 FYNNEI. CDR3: CASSFGGTGQPQHF. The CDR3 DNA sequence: TGTGCCAGCAGTTTTGGCGGGACGGGTCAGCCCCAGCATTTT.

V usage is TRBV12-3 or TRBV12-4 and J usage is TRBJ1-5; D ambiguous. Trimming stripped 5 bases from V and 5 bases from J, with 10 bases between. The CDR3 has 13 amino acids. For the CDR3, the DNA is TGTGCCAGCAGTCTGCAATCATATCAGCCCCAGCATTTT. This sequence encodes CASSLQSYQPQHF.

The CDR3 sequence is CASSRPGRQETQYF. The CDR3 nucleotides are TGTGCCAGCAGTCGTCCGGGAAGACAAGAGACCCAGTACTTC. The chain carries TRBV28 and TRBJ2-5; maybe TRBD2 (5 bases). V lost 5 bases and J lost 2, with 12 bases in between. Germline values: CDR1 MDHEN, CDR2 SYDVKM. The CDR3 is made up of 14 amino acids.

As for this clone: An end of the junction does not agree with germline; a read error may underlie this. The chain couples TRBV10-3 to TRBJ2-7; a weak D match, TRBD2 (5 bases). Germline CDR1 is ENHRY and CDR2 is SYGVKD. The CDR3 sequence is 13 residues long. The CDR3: CAISEGERVGREF. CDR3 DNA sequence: TGTGCCATCAGTGAGGGGGAGAGGGTGGGCAGAGAATTC.

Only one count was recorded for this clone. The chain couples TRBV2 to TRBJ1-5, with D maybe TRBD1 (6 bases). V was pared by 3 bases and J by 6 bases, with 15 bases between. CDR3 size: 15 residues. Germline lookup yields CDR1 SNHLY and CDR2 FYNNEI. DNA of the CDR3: TGTGCCAGCAGTGACAGGGGATTAGCAGCTCAGCCCCAGCATTTT. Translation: CASSDRGLAAQPQHF.

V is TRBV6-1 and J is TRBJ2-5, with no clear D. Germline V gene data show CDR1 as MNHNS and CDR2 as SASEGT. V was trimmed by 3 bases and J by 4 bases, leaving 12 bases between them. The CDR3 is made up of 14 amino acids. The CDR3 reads CASSDLSSVETQYF. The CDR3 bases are TGTGCCAGCAGTGATTTATCCAGCGTAGAGACCCAGTACTTC.